This TCR beta chain was identified in a study of cytomegalovirus exposure and HLA in healthy donors. With respect to this clone: The antigen remains unidentified.

The primer mix had 60 Vbeta and 13 Jbeta primers. As originally analysed: About 11 million of 80 million to 85 million unique TCR beta chains were shared, per a later count. Assay: immunoSEQ multiplex PCR; the TCRdb copy retains only in-frame clones and omits some. V and J calls and clone size follow that table, whereas D and trimming were derived from the DNA. This table has some 170,000 clones, about 79% appearing once. Germline V gene sequence: CDR1 SGHTA, CDR2 FQGNSA. CDR3 size: 15 residues. The V end lost 5 bases, the J end lost 1 base, and 15 bases lay between the germline ends. The study, taken as a whole, reports: Per a prior analysis, the majority of TCR beta V segments were productive roughly 90% or roughly 30% of the time. A later analysis linked roughly 17,000 TCR beta sequences to HLA alleles at 0.05 false discovery rate. Many donors shared some public TCRs, even though most TCR sequences were rare.

V usage is TRBV7-2 and J usage is TRBJ2-7, with unresolved D. The receptor's source is a man between 35 and 55 years old in good health and CMV-seropositive. The specimen was PBMCs. The CDR3 protein is CASSAATLNSYEQYF. The DNA of the CDR3 is TGTGCCAGCAGCGCAGCGACTCTTAATTCCTACGAGCAGTACTTC.